A single sample gave rise to the 6 T cell receptor beta chains below, sequenced in a study of OX40 agonist ivuxolimab in advanced cancers. Repertoires were generated with immunoSEQ multiplex PCR, while TCRdb's copy carries only in-frame clones and drops some. The sample lists some 60,000 clones, roughly 80% occurring once. This specimen was CD4+ or CD8+ T cells sorted from blood, taken in a trial of the OX40 agonist ivuxolimab. The receptors here all came from an adult with an advanced solid tumor such as melanoma, head and neck, liver or kidney cancer.

V usage is TRBV5-1 and J usage is TRBJ1-1, with 8 bases fitting TRBD1. Unmatched junction bases numbered 4, after V lost 6 bases and J lost 0 bases. The CDR3 runs 14 residues. Germline V lookup: CDR1 SGHRS, CDR2 YFSETQ. CDR3 DNA sequence: TGCGCCAGCACCCTACAGGGGGTGAACACTGAAGCTTTCTTT. Its translation: CASTLQGVNTEAFF.

About this clone: The junction departs from the called germline gene at one end, perhaps through a read error. The V call is TRBV5-1, the J call TRBJ2-7; D gene uncertain. Germline assignment: CDR1 SGHRS and CDR2 YFSETQ. The CDR3 consists of 14 residues. CDR3: CASSPLVGSYGQYF. CDR3 in DNA: TGCGCCAGCAGCCCCCTTGTCGGATCCTACGGGCAGTACTTC. The full variable domain, with the rest looked up from reference TRBV5-1 and TRBJ2-7, is KAGVTQTPRYLIKTRGQQVTLSCSPISGHRSVSWYQQTPGQGLQFLFEYFSETQRNKGNFPGRFSGRQFSNSRSEMNVSTLELGDSALYLCASSPLVGSYGQYFGPGTRLTVT.

The chain is built from TRBV5-1 and TRBJ2-1, with 10 nucleotides matching TRBD2. Germline-derived CDR1 and CDR2 are SGHRS and YFSETQ. The J segment lost 5 bases and the V segment lost 1 base, leaving 3 bases of the junction unmatched. The CDR3 is made up of 15 amino acids. The CDR3, as DNA: TGCGCCAGCAGCTTGCTCCTAGCGGGAGACAATGAGCAGTTCTTC. This encodes CASSLLLAGDNEQFF.

The chain combines TRBV14 with TRBJ2-5, with TRBD1 matching over 7 bases. Per the germline V gene, CDR1 is SGHDN and CDR2 is FVKESK. V dropped 5 bases and J dropped 5; count of bases not matched to a gene: 8. The CDR3 loop spans 14 amino acids. CDR3 bases: TGTGCCAGCAGCTCGCACAGGGGCCGGGAGACCCAGTACTTC. This translates into CASSSHRGRETQYF.

The rearrangement links TRBV11-3 to TRBJ2-2; a possible D gene is TRBD2 (6 bases). This CDR3 has 14 residues. V lost 5 bases and J 1 base, leaving 8 bases between the germline ends. Germline CDR1 SGHNT, CDR2 YENEEA. CDR3: CASSKGGNTGELFF. The CDR3 DNA sequence: TGTGCCAGCAGCAAGGGAGGGAACACCGGGGAGCTGTTTTTT. Based on the CDR3 plus reference TRBV11-3 and TRBJ2-2, the full variable domain is EAGVVQSPRYKIIEKKQPVAFWCNPISGHNTLYWYLQNLGQGPELLIRYENEEAVDDSQLPKDRFSAERLKGVDSTLKIQPAELGDSAVYLCASSKGGNTGELFFGEGSRLTVL.

This chain uses TRBV6-1 with TRBJ2-7; 12 bases map to TRBD1. This CDR3 has 15 residues. CDR1 is MNHNS and CDR2 is SASEGT in the germline V gene. V dropped 2 bases and J dropped 7; count of bases not matched to a gene: 6. Here the CDR3 reads CASSEPGQGAGEQYV. The DNA for the CDR3 is TGTGCCAGCAGTGAACCGGGACAGGGGGCGGGAGAGCAGTACGTC.